These 26 T cell receptor beta chains were all obtained from the same sample, sequenced in a study of breast tumors, draining lymph nodes, adjacent tissues. TCRdb used MiXCR to reprocess the multiplex PCR reads, holding one entry per CDR3 protein. The data hold hundreds of thousands of distinct CDR3 sequences, with approximately 31% observed a single time. Axillary draining lymph nodes of breast cancer patients supplied the node samples. Source material: axillary lymph node tissue. These receptors were taken from a female donor with breast cancer. Some clones in this sample may be carry-over from other donors' samples.

This clonotype was seen ten or more times. The chain employs TRBV11-2 and TRBJ2-1; 9 bases match TRBD1. J gave up 2 bases and V 4 bases, and 3 bases lay outside the gene matches. The germline gives CDR1 SGHAT, CDR2 FQNNGV. This CDR3 has 15 residues. In DNA, the CDR3 is TGTGCCAGCAGCTCGACAGGGGGGCCCTACAATGAGCAGTTCTTC. Translating gives CASSSTGGPYNEQFF.

This clonotype was found many times. The genes are TRBV7-9 and TRBJ1-6; the D is unclear. Germline V gene sequence: CDR1 SEHNR, CDR2 FQNEAQ (reference sequence). V dropped 5 bases and J dropped 0 bases, with 11 bases sitting between them. This CDR3 spans 16 amino acids. CDR3 DNA sequence: TGTGCCAGCAGCCCTCTCTCAAGCTCCTATAATTCACCCCTCCACTTT. This gives the protein CASSPLSSSYNSPLHF. Full variable domain (missing parts from reference TRBV7-9 and TRBJ1-6): DTGVSQNPRHKITKRGQNVTFRCDPISEHNRLYWYRQTLGQGPEFLTYFQNEAQLEKSRLLSDRFSAERPKGSFSTLEIQRTEQGDSAMYLCASSPLSSSYNSPLHFGNGTRLTVT.

This chain uses TRBV25-1 with TRBJ2-1, with 12 bases fitting TRBD2. Germline CDR1 MGHDK, CDR2 SYGVNS. The CDR3 has 16 amino acids. V shed 7 bases, J shed 5 bases, and the junction held 9 bases outside the gene matches. CDR3: CASMKLAGGPNNEQFF. Written as DNA, the CDR3 is TGTGCCAGCATGAAACTAGCGGGAGGTCCGAACAATGAGCAGTTCTTC.

This clonotype was detected many times. The V and J genes are TRBV20-1 and TRBJ2-2; TRBD2 matches at 8 bases. V was clipped by 5 bases and J by 2 bases; unmatched bases: 7. CDR1 is DFQATT, CDR2 SNEGSKA, per germline (reference sequence). The CDR3 has 15 residues. The CDR3 DNA follows: TGCAGTGCTTCCCAGCGGGAGAGCAACACCGGGGAGCTGTTTTTT. Its translation: CSASQRESNTGELFF.

The table lists this clonotype with many counts. The J gene is TRBJ2-6, the V gene TRBV19; no firm D call. With 2 bases removed from V and 0 bases from J, the gap between germline ends came to 5 bases. The CDR3 consists of 15 residues. Germline CDR1 is LNHDA and CDR2 is SQIVND (reference sequence). The CDR3 DNA follows: TGTGCCAGTAGTATATCAAGCTCTGGGGCCAACGTCCTGACTTTC. Amino acid sequence: CASSISSSGANVLTF.

This CDR3 reads CATQATAGGTDTQYF. The CDR3 bases are TGTGCCACCCAAGCCACGGCAGGGGGGACAGATACGCAGTATTTT. The chain combines TRBV10-3 with TRBJ2-3, with D perhaps matching TRBD1 (7 bases). Deletions cut 10 bases from V and 3 bases from J, with 20 bases between. This CDR3 spans 15 amino acids. CDR1 and CDR2 (germline): ENHRY, SYGVKD.

V gene TRBV24-1 combines with J gene TRBJ2-5; D perhaps matches TRBD1 (7 bases). Germline CDR1 KGHDR, CDR2 SFDVKD. The CDR3 consists of 14 residues. Trimming left V 4 bases short and J 7 bases short, with 15 bases between. In DNA, the CDR3 is TGTGCCACCAGTGACGCGGGACAGAAAGTGACCCAGTACTTC. Translating gives CATSDAGQKVTQYF.

The table lists this clonotype with many counts. The J gene is TRBJ2-3, the V gene TRBV19; a possible D gene is TRBD2 (5 bases). The CDR3 runs to 16 residues. The germline V gene has CDR1 LNHDA and CDR2 SQIVND (reference sequence). Trimming stripped 1 base from V and 0 bases from J, with 11 bases between. CDR3 in amino acids: CASSIGASRSTDTQYF. The CDR3 DNA is TGTGCCAGTAGTATAGGAGCTAGCAGGAGCACAGATACGCAGTATTTT.

Many counts were recorded for this clonotype. The rearrangement uses TRBV7-3 and TRBJ2-2, with 8 nucleotides matching TRBD2. The CDR3 loop spans 17 amino acids. Germline V lookup: CDR1 SGHTA, CDR2 FQGTGA. V trimming: 4 bases; J trimming: 0 bases; junction bases outside the gene matches: 7. The CDR3 region is CASSSGPGLANTGELFF. The CDR3 region has the DNA TGTGCCAGCAGCTCAGGCCCGGGACTAGCGAACACCGGGGAGCTGTTTTTT.

This clonotype was seen repeatedly, ten times or more. The chain recombines TRBV11-3 with TRBJ2-3; D not certain. Germline-derived CDR1 and CDR2 are SGHNT and YENEEA. CDR3 length: 14 amino acids. V was pared by 0 bases and J by 2 bases, with 6 bases between. Here the CDR3 reads CASSLDIATDTQYF. The DNA of the CDR3 is TGTGCCAGCAGCTTAGATATAGCCACAGATACGCAGTATTTT.

The rearrangement joins TRBV6-5 to TRBJ2-5; 7 nucleotides agree with TRBD1. This CDR3 spans 15 amino acids. In germline, CDR1 is MNHEY, CDR2 SVGAGI. The J segment lost 1 base and the V segment lost 4 bases, leaving 6 bases of the junction unmatched. CDR3 region: CASSSTGTAQETQYF. The CDR3 coding sequence is TGTGCCAGCAGTTCCACCGGGACAGCCCAAGAGACCCAGTACTTC.

This clonotype was counted only a few times. The rearrangement uses TRBV19 and TRBJ1-1; D is uncertain. There are 14 residues in the CDR3. The ends were cut back, 4 bases at V and 4 bases at J, with 13 bases in the middle. Germline V gene sequence: CDR1 LNHDA, CDR2 SQIVND (reference sequence). CDR3 DNA: TGTGCCAGTAGTACTGAGCGATGGGGCACTGAAGCTTTCTTT. It yields the protein CASSTERWGTEAFF.

This clonotype was detected many times. The gene calls are TRBV12-3 or TRBV12-4 and TRBJ2-3; unclear D gene. Trimming removed 1 base from V and 4 bases from J, with 12 bases in between. The length of the CDR3 is 15 residues. The CDR3 is CASSLGLSVADTQYF. The CDR3, as DNA: TGTGCCAGCAGTTTAGGTCTTTCGGTGGCAGATACGCAGTATTTT.

This clonotype showed up many times. This chain joins TRBV20-1 and TRBJ2-1; 10 bases are a match to TRBD2. Germline lookup yields CDR1 DFQATT and CDR2 SNEGSKA (reference sequence). Losses at the gene ends were 1 base for V and 1 base for J; bases not matched to a gene: 7. The CDR3 spans 17 residues. This chain's CDR3 is CSARVVLAGVSYNEQFF. The CDR3 DNA reads as TGCAGTGCTAGAGTCGTCCTAGCGGGAGTGTCCTACAATGAGCAGTTCTTC.

This clonotype was observed many times. V usage is TRBV6-5 and J usage is TRBJ1-2; no definite D call. This CDR3 contains 13 residues. Germline CDR1 MNHEY, CDR2 SVGAGI. The V gene lost 2 bases and the J gene lost 4 bases, with 8 bases spanning the gap. The CDR3 protein is CASSYHDLYGYTF. Here the CDR3 DNA reads TGTGCCAGCAGTTACCATGACCTCTATGGCTACACCTTC.

This clonotype has at least ten counts. The CDR3 sequence is CASTPHGPTNYGYTF. DNA for the CDR3: TGTGCCAGTACCCCCCATGGACCTACTAACTATGGCTACACCTTC. The chain combines TRBV19 with TRBJ1-2; D gene ambiguous. The CDR3 has 15 amino acids. V shed 7 bases and J shed 0 bases, with 15 bases lying between them. From germline, CDR1 is LNHDA and CDR2 SQIVND (reference sequence).

The chain is built from TRBV30 and TRBJ1-2; 9 positions agree with TRBD1. Trimming at V came to 2 bases and at J to 4 bases, leaving 8 bases not matched to a gene. The CDR3 is 15 amino acids. The germline V gene encodes CDR1 GTSNPN and CDR2 SVGIG (reference sequence). The chain's CDR3 is CAWSRDRANVYGYTF. The CDR3 coding sequence is TGTGCCTGGAGTCGGGACAGGGCAAATGTCTATGGCTACACCTTC.

This clonotype appeared many times. The genes are TRBV7-2 and TRBJ1-5; 8 nucleotides match TRBD1. This CDR3 spans 15 amino acids. V gave up 5 bases and J gave up 5 bases; unmatched junction bases: 8. Germline V gene data show CDR1 as SGHTA and CDR2 as FQGNSA. CDR3 DNA: TGTGCCAGCAGCCCCAGGACAGGGCGCGATCAGCCCCAGCATTTT. Protein: CASSPRTGRDQPQHF. Complete variable domain (other parts from reference TRBV7-2 and TRBJ1-5): GAGVSQSPSNKVTEKGKDVELRCDPISGHTALYWYRQSLGQGLEFLIYFQGNSAPDKSGLPSDRFSAERTGGSVSTLTIQRTQQEDSAVYLCASSPRTGRDQPQHFGDGTRLSIL.

This clonotype was observed many times. The genes are TRBV20-1 and TRBJ2-1; D is possibly TRBD1 or TRBD2 (5 bases each). Trimming left V 0 bases short and J 0 bases short, with 15 bases between. CDR1 and CDR2 (germline): DFQATT, SNEGSKA (reference sequence). The length of the CDR3 is 17 residues. The CDR3 is CSARDRKGRPSYNEQFF. CDR3 nucleotide sequence: TGCAGTGCTAGAGATAGAAAGGGGAGACCCTCCTACAATGAGCAGTTCTTC.

This clonotype was seen many times. The chain has TRBV3-1 and TRBJ1-3; no clear D gene. Trimming left V 4 bases short and J 4 bases short, with 8 bases between. This CDR3 has 13 residues. From germline, CDR1 is LGHDT and CDR2 YNNKEL (reference sequence). In DNA form, the CDR3 reads TGTGCCAGCAGCCCCCTCCAGGGAAACACCATATATTTT. Protein product: CASSPLQGNTIYF.

This clonotype was recorded a few times. CDR3 protein: CASSFGGGNEQFF. The DNA of the CDR3 is TGTGCCAGCAGCTTCGGAGGGGGCAATGAGCAGTTCTTC. This sequence joins TRBV5-8 and TRBJ2-1; D is perhaps TRBD1 or TRBD2 (6 bases each). Germline V gene data show CDR1 as SGHTS and CDR2 as YDEGEE. V was pared by 2 bases and J by 6 bases, with 9 bases between. The CDR3 has 13 residues.

This clonotype appeared a few times. The CDR3 spells CATSRDGPYNSPLHF. The CDR3 DNA is TGTGCCACCAGCAGAGATGGCCCCTATAATTCACCCCTCCACTTT. V usage is TRBV15 and J usage is TRBJ1-6; D is unclear. In germline, CDR1 is LNHNV, CDR2 YYDKDF (reference sequence). This CDR3 comprises 15 residues. V lost 0 bases and J lost 2, with 5 bases in between.

This clonotype was observed at least ten times. The chain uses TRBV2 and TRBJ1-1, with TRBD1 matching over 11 bases. Germline V gene lookup returns CDR1 SNHLY and CDR2 FYNNEI. J gave up 5 bases and V 7 bases, and 9 bases lay outside the gene matches. This CDR3 comprises 15 residues. CDR3 in amino acids: CASMEGQGARTEAFF. CDR3 DNA sequence: TGTGCCAGCATGGAAGGACAGGGGGCGCGGACTGAAGCTTTCTTT.

This clonotype occurred many times. The V and J genes are TRBV18 and TRBJ1-4, with no clear D. Trimming removed 5 bases from V and 4 bases from J, with 11 bases in between. This CDR3 has 14 residues. CDR1 and CDR2 (germline): KGHSH, LQKENI. The CDR3 loop reads CASSSQELNEKLFF. CDR3 bases: TGTGCCAGCTCATCACAAGAACTTAATGAAAAACTGTTTTTT. The entire variable domain, with the rest obtained from reference TRBV18 and TRBJ1-4, is as follows: NAGVMQNPRHLVRRRGQEARLRCSPMKGHSHVYWYRQLPEEGLKFMVYLQKENIIDESGMPKERFSAEFPKEGPSILRIQQVVRGDSAAYFCASSSQELNEKLFFGSGTQLSVL.

This clonotype was picked up many times. The CDR3 protein is CASSLGGTGRIRETQYF. The CDR3 nucleotides read TGTGCCAGCAGCTTGGGGGGTACCGGGAGAATACGGGAGACCCAGTACTTC. The chain joins TRBV5-4 to TRBJ2-5; TRBD2 is a possible D gene (6 bases). Germline CDR1 SGHNT, CDR2 YYREEE (reference sequence). V was clipped by 0 bases and J by 5 bases, with 20 bases between them. This CDR3 comprises 17 residues.

This clonotype was seen repeatedly, ten times or more. The V call is TRBV10-2, the J call TRBJ2-7, with a weak D call TRBD1 (5 bases). V was shortened by 9 bases and J by 3 bases, with 18 bases between the two germline ends. The CDR3 extends over 14 amino acids. From germline, CDR1 is WSHSY and CDR2 SAAADI. This chain's CDR3 is CASGWGGSFYEQYF. The CDR3 region has the DNA TGCGCCAGTGGCTGGGGCGGTTCTTTCTACGAGCAGTACTTC.